The 28 T cell receptor beta chains below were found in one sample sequenced in a study of OX40 agonist ivuxolimab in advanced cancers. Here immunoSEQ multiplex PCR was the method, and the copy in TCRdb shows in-frame clones only, minus some. The sample has 92,000 or so clones; 80% to 90% are singletons. Material: CD4+ or CD8+ T cells sorted from blood, obtained in a trial of the OX40 agonist ivuxolimab. These receptors all stem from an adult with an advanced solid tumor such as melanoma, head and neck, liver or kidney cancer.

V and J are TRBV7-6 and TRBJ2-1; 9 bases are a match to TRBD2. Per germline, CDR1 SGHVS and CDR2 FNYEAQ. The CDR3 length is 16 residues. V was clipped by 7 bases and J by 6 bases; unmatched bases: 13. This CDR3 reads CASTPGQREDGNEQFF. CDR3 sequence (DNA): TGTGCCAGCACCCCGGGCCAGCGGGAGGACGGCAATGAGCAGTTCTTC.

The V gene is TRBV6-6, the J gene TRBJ2-5; D unresolved. The CDR3 length is 11 residues. CDR1 and CDR2 (germline): MNHNY, SVGAGI (reference sequence). Deletions cut 5 bases from V and 7 bases from J, with 8 bases between. CDR3 sequence (DNA): TGTGCCAGCAGTACCAGTGTGACCCAGTACTTC. Translated: CASSTSVTQYF.

The chain carries TRBV5-5 and TRBJ2-7; unclear D gene. The V and J ends lost 0 bases and 1 base respectively, with 14 bases between them. This CDR3 region has 16 residues. CDR1 SGHKS and CDR2 YYEKEE come from the germline V gene (reference sequence). This CDR3 reads CASSLDVGSQSYEQYF. CDR3 DNA: TGTGCCAGCAGCTTGGATGTAGGCAGCCAATCCTACGAGCAGTACTTC.

Details on this clone: Mismatch with germline at one junction end may stem from a read error. This chain connects TRBV10-3 to TRBJ2-7; no firm D call. The CDR3 totals 13 residues. Germline V gene data show CDR1 as ENHRY and CDR2 as SYGVKD. CDR3 sequence reads: CASSYSTGYEQYF. The CDR3 DNA reads TGTGCCAGCAGTTACTCGACCGGCTACGAGCAGTACTTC.

The rearrangement uses TRBV18 and TRBJ1-6; D call uncertain. Germline CDR1 is KGHSH and CDR2 is LQKENI. The CDR3 has 15 residues. Trimming took 1 base from V and 5 from J, leaving 9 bases between them. This CDR3 reads CASSPLSGDNSPLHF. The DNA for the CDR3 is TGTGCCAGCTCACCACTTTCAGGAGATAATTCACCCCTCCACTTT.

The chain carries TRBV21-1 and TRBJ1-1; the table's TRBD1 call for D was not verified on the DNA. TRBV21-1 counts as a pseudogene. There are 14 residues in the CDR3. For the CDR3, the DNA is TGTGCCAGCAGCAGGCCCAGGGGGCGCGATGAAGCTTTCTTT. Encoded protein: CASSRPRGRDEAFF.

The V gene is TRBV4-1, the J gene TRBJ2-1; the match to TRBD2 covers 7 bases. Germline V lookup: CDR1 MGHRA, CDR2 YSYEKL. Trimming removed 4 bases from V and 7 bases from J; junction bases left unmatched: 7. This CDR3 has 14 amino acids. CDR3 amino acids: CASSRRGEGNEQFF. CDR3 nucleotides: TGCGCCAGCAGCCGCCGAGGGGAGGGGAATGAGCAGTTCTTC.

CDR3 coding DNA: TGTGCCAGTAGTATAGATCTCACGCCCTATGGCTACACCTTC. Its translation: CASSIDLTPYGYTF. V is TRBV19 and J is TRBJ1-2; D ambiguous. This CDR3 is built from 14 residues. Germline loops: CDR1 LNHDA, CDR2 SQIVND (reference sequence). Trimming took off 0 bases at V and 4 bases at J, with 9 bases between the two ends.

The CDR3 loop is CASSDGQGFYGYTF. CDR3 DNA: TGTGCCAGTAGCGACGGACAGGGCTTCTATGGCTACACCTTC. The V call is TRBV19, the J call TRBJ1-2, with TRBD1 identical over 8 bases. The CDR3 has 14 residues. Germline V CDR1 and CDR2: LNHDA, SQIVND (reference sequence). V lost 6 bases, J lost 4 bases, and 7 bases stayed unmatched.

This chain links TRBV7-9 with TRBJ1-1; TRBD1 matches 7 bases. Germline trimming cut 5 bases from V and 5 bases from J; bases unmatched to any gene: 14. Germline CDR1 SEHNR, CDR2 FQNEAQ (reference sequence). The CDR3 is 16 amino acids. CDR3 nucleotide sequence: TGTGCCAGCAGCCTACCTCCCGACAGGGTGAGAACTGAAGCTTTCTTT. It translates to CASSLPPDRVRTEAFF.

The chain combines TRBV9 with TRBJ1-4; TRBD1 might be the D (6 bases). CDR1 is SGDLS and CDR2 is YYNGEE in the germline V gene. V was clipped by 3 bases and J by 5 bases, with 11 bases between them. CDR3 length: 14 residues. CDR3 residues: CASSAGAPNEKLFF. The CDR3, as DNA: TGTGCCAGCAGCGCAGGGGCACCGAATGAAAAACTGTTTTTT.

V gene TRBV7-9 combines with J gene TRBJ2-7; 8 nucleotides align to TRBD2. The germline V gene has CDR1 SEHNR and CDR2 FQNEAQ (reference sequence). Trimming removed 5 bases from V and 0 bases from J; junction bases left unmatched: 6. The CDR3 has 15 amino acids. The CDR3: CASSPGGAASYEQYF. In DNA, the CDR3 is TGTGCCAGCAGCCCGGGAGGGGCCGCCTCCTACGAGCAGTACTTC.

V gene TRBV27 combines with J gene TRBJ2-7; 7 positions match TRBD1. Losses at the gene ends were 4 bases for V and 3 bases for J; bases not matched to a gene: 6. Per germline, CDR1 MNHEY and CDR2 SMNVEV (reference sequence). This CDR3 is built from 14 residues. Here the CDR3 DNA reads TGTGCCAGCAGTTGGACAGGCGGAGACTACGAGCAGTACTTC. Protein sequence: CASSWTGGDYEQYF.

The chain is built from TRBV9 and TRBJ1-3, with D perhaps matching TRBD1 (6 bases). Germline V gene sequence: CDR1 SGDLS, CDR2 YYNGEE. This CDR3 has 17 residues. V lost 4 bases, J lost 5 bases, and 22 bases lay in between. CDR3 coding DNA: TGTGCCAGCAGCCCTAAAGGCGGGCAGGGGTATCGAAACACCATATATTTT. Encoded protein: CASSPKGGQGYRNTIYF. The full variable domain, completed using reference TRBV9 and TRBJ1-3, is DSGVTQTPKHLITATGQRVTLRCSPRSGDLSVYWYQQSLDQGLQFLIQYYNGEERAKGNILERFSAQQFPDLHSELNLSSLELGDSALYFCASSPKGGQGYRNTIYFGEGSWLTVV.

The chain has TRBV7-2 and TRBJ2-7, with no clear D. V was pared by 1 base and J by 5 bases, with 3 bases between. The CDR3 length is 11 residues. The V gene's germline CDR1 is SGHTA and CDR2 FQGNSA. The CDR3: CASSLDHEQYF. As DNA, the CDR3 is TGTGCCAGCAGCTTAGACCACGAGCAGTACTTC.

This chain joins TRBV9 and TRBJ1-1, with TRBD1 identical over 8 bases. The CDR3 is 15 residues long. Trimming removed 3 bases from V and 4 bases from J; junction bases left unmatched: 8. Germline V gene data show CDR1 as SGDLS and CDR2 as YYNGEE. Written as DNA, the CDR3 is TGTGCCAGCAGCGCGAGACAGGGGCATGGCACTGAAGCTTTCTTT. Its translation: CASSARQGHGTEAFF.

The chain recombines TRBV4-1 with TRBJ1-4; 9 bases match TRBD1. The length of the CDR3 is 17 residues. Germline CDR1 is MGHRA and CDR2 is YSYEKL. Losses at the gene ends were 6 bases for V and 0 bases for J; bases not matched to a gene: 8. As DNA, the CDR3 is TGCGCCAGCAGTCAGGACAGGGGAGATGCAACTAATGAAAAACTGTTTTTT. This sequence encodes CASSQDRGDATNEKLFF.

The J gene is TRBJ2-1, the V gene TRBV5-1, with D perhaps matching TRBD1 (5 bases). From germline, CDR1 is SGHRS and CDR2 YFSETQ. V lost 0 bases to trimming and J lost 5 bases, with 6 bases between them. The CDR3 sequence is 13 residues long. For the CDR3, the DNA is TGCGCCAGCAGCTTGGTGGGGCACAATGAGCAGTTCTTC. Encoded protein: CASSLVGHNEQFF.

The rearrangement uses TRBV5-1 and TRBJ2-7; D is perhaps TRBD1 (7 bases). There are 14 residues in the CDR3. Per germline, CDR1 SGHRS and CDR2 YFSETQ. The ends were cut back, 4 bases at V and 1 base at J, with 12 bases in the middle. DNA for the CDR3: TGCGCCAGCAGCCCGGGGGACAGTTCCTACGAGCAGTACTTC. Its translation: CASSPGDSSYEQYF.

The chain carries TRBV27 and TRBJ2-5; D call uncertain. Germline V gene data show CDR1 as MNHEY and CDR2 as SMNVEV (reference sequence). This CDR3 has 14 amino acids. The germline V and J ends were trimmed by 4 bases and 1 base, with 10 bases remaining between them. In DNA, the CDR3 is TGTGCCAGCAGTTCTCCGACAAGCCAAGAGACCCAGTACTTC. It specifies CASSSPTSQETQYF.

The rearrangement joins TRBV19 to TRBJ2-1; TRBD2 matches 10 bases. CDR3 size: 15 residues. The ends lost 5 bases at V and 3 bases at J; junction bases unmatched: 4. CDR1 and CDR2 from the germline V gene are LNHDA and SQIVND (reference sequence). The CDR3 bases are TGTGCCAGTAGTGCGCGGACTAGCGGCTACAATGAGCAGTTCTTC. Translating gives CASSARTSGYNEQFF.

A few counts support this clone. The chain carries TRBV30 and TRBJ1-2; TRBD1 matches 10 bases. This CDR3 spans 13 amino acids. Germline V CDR1 and CDR2: GTSNPN, SVGIG (reference sequence). V shed 4 bases, J shed 2 bases, and the junction held 1 base outside the gene matches. The CDR3 DNA is TGTGCCTGGAAGGGACAGGGGAACTATGGCTACACCTTC. Its protein product is CAWKGQGNYGYTF.

The chain combines TRBV19 with TRBJ2-2; D may be TRBD2 (6 bases). Germline assignment: CDR1 LNHDA and CDR2 SQIVND (reference sequence). With 7 bases removed from V and 0 bases from J, the gap between germline ends came to 12 bases. The CDR3 spans 15 residues. CDR3 DNA sequence: TGTGCCAGTATAGGCCGGGACTCGAACACCGGGGAGCTGTTTTTT. Translating it yields CASIGRDSNTGELFF.

This chain connects TRBV9 to TRBJ1-2; D gene uncertain. The CDR3 sequence is 11 residues long. V was cut by 3 bases and J by 6 bases, with 6 bases left in between. The germline V gene encodes CDR1 SGDLS and CDR2 YYNGEE. CDR3: CASSDSHGYTF. CDR3 DNA sequence: TGTGCCAGCAGCGACAGCCATGGCTACACCTTC.

The chain employs TRBV6-5 and TRBJ1-2; D not resolved. CDR1 and CDR2 from the germline V gene are MNHEY and SVGAGI. This CDR3 is built from 15 residues. Trimming took 0 bases from V and 5 from J, leaving 13 bases between them. The CDR3 loop reads CASSYSDASLYGYTF. CDR3 nucleotide sequence: TGTGCCAGCAGTTACTCGGACGCCTCATTATATGGCTACACCTTC.

As concerns this clone: A read error may produce the germline difference seen at one junction end. This chain uses TRBV6-4 with TRBJ1-5; 8 bases are shared with TRBD1. The CDR3 length is 15 residues. In germline, CDR1 is MRHNA, CDR2 SNTAGT. The DNA for the CDR3 is TGTGCCAGCAGCCCGACAGGGGAGCGCAACCAGCCCCAGCATTTT. This encodes CASSPTGERNQPQHF.

The chain employs TRBV30 and TRBJ1-6; D remains unclear. The CDR3 sequence is 14 residues long. CDR1 and CDR2 from the germline V gene are GTSNPN and SVGIG (reference sequence). Trimming left V 3 bases short and J 5 bases short, with 11 bases between. The CDR3 spells CAWRRVGDNSPLHF. CDR3 coding DNA: TGTGCCTGGAGGAGGGTTGGGGATAATTCACCCCTCCACTTT. Based on the CDR3 plus reference TRBV30 and TRBJ1-6, the full variable domain is SQTIHQWPATLVQPVGSPLSLECTVEGTSNPNLYWYRQAAGRGLQLLFYSVGIGQISSEVPQNLSASRPQDRQFILSSKKLLLSDSGFYLCAWRRVGDNSPLHFGNGTRLTVT.

This clone was seen once. The chain carries TRBV2 and TRBJ2-4; possible D gene TRBD2, 6 bases. This CDR3 has 13 amino acids. CDR1 SNHLY and CDR2 FYNNEI come from the germline V gene. V was shortened by 6 bases and J by 0 bases, with 6 bases between the two germline ends. For the CDR3, the DNA is TGTGCCAGCAGGGGACTAGCCAAAAACATTCAGTACTTC. Protein sequence: CASRGLAKNIQYF.